The 31 T cell receptor beta chains presented below share a single source sample, sequenced in a study of vaccination and CD4 T cells after COVID-19 (dated by TCRdb to 2022 to 2024). The treatment or condition label corresponds to: roughly nine-day PBMC culture with coronavirus spike peptide pools or control peptides (ViraFEST assay). The library was prepared using PCR. The sample was run on an Illumina iSeq 100. TCR sequencing of DNA from cultured CD4+ T cells used the Oncomine TCR Beta short-read assay at the Johns Hopkins FTIC core. TCRdb itself trimmed the public reads at Q25 with fastp, ran MiXCR and retained productive beta chains. Rows with a matching CDR3 protein are joined into one entry that keeps the most common DNA and genes. The sample data list 5,000 or so distinct CDR3 sequences, and 25% to 35% of these were observed just once. About 21% of the sample goes to the ten largest clones.

Their target antigens are unknown. Sequenced here: CD4+ T cells from blood, cultured in vitro, sampled after SARS-CoV-2 vaccination. These receptors were taken from a human donor who had recovered from COVID-19.

Judged by abundance, this clonotype is medium-sized (0.01 to 0.1%). V and J are TRBV20-1 and TRBJ2-3, with no clear D. This CDR3 has 13 amino acids. In germline, CDR1 is DFQATT, CDR2 SNEGSKA (reference sequence). CDR3 amino acids: CGRATPGTDTQYF. CDR3 DNA sequence: TGCGGCCGGGCGACCCCCGGCACAGATACGCAGTATTTT.

This chain links TRBV20-1 with TRBJ1-6; D is uncertain. The CDR3 contains 15 residues. Trimming removed 5 bases from V and 9 bases from J, with 20 bases in between. The germline V gene has CDR1 DFQATT and CDR2 SNEGSKA (reference sequence). This CDR3 is CSAPTKLIARSPLHF. As DNA, the CDR3 is TGCAGTGCTCCGACCAAACTGATCGCGCGTTCACCCCTCCACTTT.

The V call is TRBV29-1, the J call TRBJ2-3; 7 positions match TRBD2. Germline V gene data show CDR1 as SQVTM and CDR2 as ANQGSEA. The CDR3 loop spans 13 amino acids. V dropped 7 bases and J dropped 2; count of bases not matched to a gene: 6. The CDR3 DNA is TGCAGCGAGACTCTAGCGGCCACAGATACGCAGTATTTT. As protein: CSETLAATDTQYF.

This clonotype was seen just once. This sequence joins TRBV18 and TRBJ2-7; weak D call: TRBD2 (5 bases). This CDR3 has 16 residues. V gave up 3 bases and J gave up 1 base, with 16 bases separating them. Germline V gene lookup returns CDR1 KGHSH and CDR2 LQKENI. This CDR3 reads CASSPSGLAGSYEQYF. The CDR3 nucleotides read TGTGCCAGCTCACCCTCTGGACTGGCTGGATCCTACGAGCAGTACTTC.

This chain uses TRBV5-1 with TRBJ2-5; D is perhaps TRBD1 (6 bases). CDR1 is SGHRS and CDR2 is YFSETQ in the germline V gene. V gave up 0 bases and J gave up 4 bases, with 10 bases separating them. This CDR3 contains 14 residues. The DNA of the CDR3 is TGCGCCAGCAGCTTGGCCAGGGGAAGAGAGACCCAGTACTTC. Its protein is CASSLARGRETQYF. Variable domain in full (rest from reference TRBV5-1 and TRBJ2-5): KAGVTQTPRYLIKTRGQQVTLSCSPISGHRSVSWYQQTPGQGLQFLFEYFSETQRNKGNFPGRFSGRQFSNSRSEMNVSTLELGDSALYLCASSLARGRETQYFGPGTRLLVL.

The chain has TRBV28 and TRBJ2-1; a possible D gene is TRBD1 (6 bases). The V end lost 4 bases, the J end lost 0 bases, and 13 bases lay between the germline ends. Germline CDR1 reads MDHEN; CDR2 reads SYDVKM. This CDR3 is 16 amino acids long. The CDR3 protein is CASSSAGTSSYNEQFF. The CDR3 nucleotides are TGTGCCAGCAGTTCGGCCGGGACAAGCTCCTACAATGAGCAGTTCTTC.

This clonotype has a handful of counts. The chain has TRBV10-3 and TRBJ2-1; no definite D call. The V and J ends lost 6 bases and 4 bases respectively, with 10 bases between them. Per germline, CDR1 ENHRY and CDR2 SYGVKD. The CDR3 extends over 13 amino acids. Here the CDR3 DNA reads TGTGCCATCAGCCAACTCGTTTACAATGAGCAGTTCTTC. Translated, it gives CAISQLVYNEQFF.

This clonotype has a single count. The chain combines TRBV29-1 with TRBJ2-7, with TRBD2 matching 13 bases. This CDR3 contains 14 residues. V was pared by 4 bases and J by 2 bases, with 2 bases of the junction left unmatched. Per germline, CDR1 SQVTM and CDR2 ANQGSEA. The CDR3 DNA reads as TGCAGCGTTGTAGGGACTAGCGGGACCTACGAGCAGTACTTC. Translating gives CSVVGTSGTYEQYF.

This clonotype was counted a few times. The chain employs TRBV29-1 and TRBJ1-2; TRBD1 is a possible D gene (5 bases). Per germline, CDR1 SQVTM and CDR2 ANQGSEA. The CDR3 extends over 12 amino acids. Trimming left V 2 bases short and J 8 bases short, with 12 bases between. Here the CDR3 reads CSVESGRAGYTF. Here the CDR3 DNA reads TGCAGCGTTGAATCTGGCAGGGCCGGCTACACCTTC.

This clonotype was observed a few times. The chain uses TRBV19 and TRBJ1-5; D is unresolved. Trimming stripped 4 bases from V and 3 bases from J, with 10 bases between. This CDR3 region has 14 residues. The germline gives CDR1 LNHDA, CDR2 SQIVND (reference sequence). The DNA of the CDR3 is TGTGCCAGTAGTAAAGGAGGTGACAATCAGCCCCAGCATTTT. Encoded protein: CASSKGGDNQPQHF.

This clonotype was observed a few times. The chain carries TRBV5-1 and TRBJ1-2; D is unclear. From germline, CDR1 is SGHRS and CDR2 YFSETQ. The CDR3 has 14 residues. Deletions cut 4 bases from V and 2 bases from J, with 12 bases between. This CDR3 reads CASSPDVVNYGYTF. CDR3 nucleotides: TGCGCCAGCAGCCCCGATGTTGTCAACTATGGCTACACCTTC.

This sequence joins TRBV7-2 and TRBJ2-3; 9 bases match TRBD2. The CDR3 is 15 amino acids. Germline V gene sequence: CDR1 SGHTA, CDR2 FQGNSA. J was trimmed by 1 base and V by 5 bases; bases with no gene match: 4. The CDR3 here is CASSRGTSRTDTQYF. As DNA, the CDR3 is TGTGCCAGCAGCCGGGGGACTAGCCGCACAGATACGCAGTATTTT.

Sample share makes this clonotype medium-sized. The V call is TRBV20-1, the J call TRBJ2-5; D may be TRBD2 (6 bases). The germline gives CDR1 DFQATT, CDR2 SNEGSKA (reference sequence). The CDR3 spans 16 residues. The V end was cut by 0 bases, the J end by 5 bases, with 19 bases between. The CDR3 DNA is TGCAGTGCTAGAGATCCCGCTACTAGCCGCGTCGAGACCCAGTACTTC. Translating it yields CSARDPATSRVETQYF.

This clonotype is medium-sized within its sample. V and J are TRBV7-9 and TRBJ2-1; TRBD2 matches 8 bases. Looked up from germline, CDR1 is SEHNR and CDR2 is FQNEAQ (reference sequence). Trimming removed 5 bases from V and 10 bases from J; junction bases left unmatched: 16. This CDR3 spans 16 amino acids. This chain's CDR3 is CASSRGGREGRGEQFF. The CDR3 bases are TGTGCCAGCAGCAGGGGTGGACGGGAGGGCCGGGGAGAGCAGTTCTTC.

The V gene is TRBV4-1, the J gene TRBJ2-7; D ambiguous. V dropped 2 bases and J dropped 0 bases, with 17 bases sitting between them. Germline values: CDR1 MGHRA, CDR2 YSYEKL. This CDR3 spans 17 amino acids. CDR3 sequence (DNA): TGCGCCAGCAGCCAACCTCAGACACCTTACGTCTCCTACGAGCAGTACTTC. Its protein product is CASSQPQTPYVSYEQYF.

The chain recombines TRBV5-1 with TRBJ1-6, with TRBD1 matching over 9 bases. The CDR3 has 15 amino acids. The germline gives CDR1 SGHRS, CDR2 YFSETQ. V trimming: 0 bases; J trimming: 9 bases; junction bases outside the gene matches: 4. CDR3 region: CASSLGGQGSSPLHF. The CDR3 DNA follows: TGCGCCAGCAGCTTGGGGGGACAGGGAAGTTCACCCCTCCACTTT.

This clonotype is medium-sized (0.01 to 0.1%) by share. This chain uses TRBV7-9 with TRBJ1-5; D is possibly TRBD1 (5 bases). The CDR3 sequence is 13 residues long. Trimming removed 6 bases from V and 1 base from J, with 7 bases in between. Germline V lookup: CDR1 SEHNR, CDR2 FQNEAQ (reference sequence). The CDR3 coding sequence is TGTGCCAGCAGTGAGGGGAGCAATCAGCCCCAGCATTTT. Encoded protein: CASSEGSNQPQHF.

V usage is TRBV28 and J usage is TRBJ1-3; TRBD1 aligns across 8 bases. CDR1 is MDHEN, CDR2 SYDVKM, per germline. V was clipped by 5 bases and J by 3 bases; unmatched bases: 3. The CDR3 consists of 14 residues. The CDR3 is CASSRQGIGNTIYF. Here the CDR3 DNA reads TGTGCCAGCAGTCGACAGGGGATTGGAAACACCATATATTTT.

V gene TRBV4-2 combines with J gene TRBJ2-3, with a tentative D call TRBD2 (7 bases). This CDR3 comprises 16 residues. V lost 1 base and J lost 3, with 14 bases in between. CDR1 and CDR2 (germline): LGHNA, YNFKEQ. The DNA for the CDR3 is TGTGCCAGCAGCCAAGGGGGGGGCCGGTTTACAGATACGCAGTATTTT. It yields the protein CASSQGGGRFTDTQYF.

By sample fraction, this clonotype is medium-sized. This chain connects TRBV20-1 to TRBJ2-3, with D uncertain. The ends were cut back, 2 bases at V and 2 bases at J, with 14 bases in the middle. The CDR3 runs to 15 residues. Germline V CDR1 and CDR2: DFQATT, SNEGSKA (reference sequence). CDR3 region: CSARPQDGYTDTQYF. The CDR3 bases are TGCAGTGCTAGACCCCAGGACGGCTACACAGATACGCAGTATTTT.

The table lists this clonotype with a few counts. The V gene is TRBV28, the J gene TRBJ1-5; 10 bases agree with TRBD1. From germline, CDR1 is MDHEN and CDR2 SYDVKM. CDR3 length equals 16 residues. J gave up 5 bases and V 5 bases, and 9 bases lay outside the gene matches. The CDR3 spells CASSAGDRGPDQPQHF. The CDR3 DNA follows: TGTGCCAGCAGTGCCGGGGACAGGGGCCCTGATCAGCCCCAGCATTTT.

The J gene is TRBJ2-1, the V gene TRBV7-3; D uncertain. Per germline, CDR1 SGHTA and CDR2 FQGTGA. This CDR3 contains 13 residues. The ends were cut back, 5 bases at V and 7 bases at J, with 12 bases in the middle. CDR3 residues: CASSPNPLNEQFF. As DNA, the CDR3 is TGTGCCAGCAGCCCAAATCCGTTAAATGAGCAGTTCTTC.

This chain uses TRBV6-1 with TRBJ2-7; D may be TRBD1 (6 bases). The CDR3 length is 15 residues. V was shortened by 5 bases and J by 5 bases, with 19 bases between the two germline ends. The germline gives CDR1 MNHNS, CDR2 SASEGT. CDR3 region: CASSTRQVDDHEQYF. As DNA, the CDR3 is TGTGCCAGCAGTACCAGACAGGTTGATGACCACGAGCAGTACTTC.

In this sample, this clonotype is medium-sized. The chain employs TRBV15 and TRBJ2-3; D is possibly TRBD1 or TRBD2 (6 bases each). Germline CDR1 is LNHNV and CDR2 is YYDKDF (reference sequence). This CDR3 is built from 16 residues. V lost 0 bases and J 6 bases, leaving 16 bases between the germline ends. The CDR3 nucleotides are TGTGCCACCAGCAGAGAAGGATGGGGGGCGAAGGATACGCAGTATTTT. Residues: CATSREGWGAKDTQYF.

Sample share makes this clonotype medium-sized (0.01 to 0.1%). This chain connects TRBV6-5 to TRBJ2-7; 9 bases match TRBD1. CDR1 and CDR2 (germline): MNHEY, SVGAGI. The CDR3 totals 15 residues. J was trimmed by 2 bases and V by 0 bases; bases with no gene match: 2. CDR3 sequence: CASSYSGQGTYEQYF. The CDR3 nucleotides read TGTGCCAGCAGTTACTCGGGACAGGGTACCTACGAGCAGTACTTC.

The J gene is TRBJ2-5, the V gene TRBV27, with 14 bases that match TRBD2. The CDR3 runs 16 residues. The trim removed 2 bases at V and 6 bases at J, leaving 5 bases unmatched. Germline CDR1 and CDR2: MNHEY and SMNVEV (reference sequence). The CDR3 spells CASSLKGLAGEKTQYF. For the CDR3, the DNA is TGTGCCAGCAGTTTAAAGGGACTAGCGGGAGAAAAGACCCAGTACTTC.

This clonotype ranks as medium-sized. The chain joins TRBV6-5 to TRBJ2-7; 9 bases map to TRBD1. Germline V CDR1 and CDR2: MNHEY, SVGAGI. With V trimmed by 4 bases and J by 7 bases, 8 bases remained unmatched. The CDR3 contains 14 residues. The DNA for the CDR3 is TGTGCCAGCAGTTCGGGACAGGGTACGGGGGAGCAGTACTTC. Its translation: CASSSGQGTGEQYF.

Relative to its sample, this clonotype is large. This sequence joins TRBV2 and TRBJ2-7; 9 bases fit TRBD1. Germline-derived CDR1 and CDR2 are SNHLY and FYNNEI. J lost 2 bases, V lost 8 bases, and 4 bases had no gene match. The CDR3 has 13 amino acids. The CDR3 sequence is CASCTGGPYEQYF. DNA for the CDR3: TGTGCCAGCTGTACAGGGGGCCCCTACGAGCAGTACTTC.

The rearrangement joins TRBV7-3 to TRBJ2-7; TRBD1 aligns across 11 bases. V lost 3 bases and J lost 1; bases outside the gene matches: 5. The CDR3 contains 16 residues. Germline V CDR1 and CDR2: SGHTA, FQGTGA. The CDR3 is CASSLGGTGGSYEQYF. CDR3 in DNA: TGTGCCAGCAGCTTGGGAGGGACAGGGGGTTCCTACGAGCAGTACTTC.

V usage is TRBV10-3 and J usage is TRBJ1-6; D gene ambiguous. Germline V lookup: CDR1 ENHRY, CDR2 SYGVKD. The ends were cut back, 3 bases at V and 5 bases at J, with 11 bases in the middle. The CDR3 is 15 residues long. CDR3 sequence reads: CAISEGGQDNSPLHF. The CDR3, as DNA: TGTGCCATCAGTGAAGGTGGCCAGGATAATTCACCCCTCCACTTT.

This CDR3 reads CASSEGARSYNEQFF. DNA for the CDR3: TGTGCCAGCAGCGAAGGGGCCCGCTCCTACAATGAGCAGTTCTTC. V usage is TRBV7-2 and J usage is TRBJ2-1; possible D gene TRBD1, 5 bases. CDR1 SGHTA and CDR2 FQGNSA come from the germline V gene. The V gene lost 5 bases and the J gene lost 0 bases, with 11 bases spanning the gap. This CDR3 has 15 amino acids.